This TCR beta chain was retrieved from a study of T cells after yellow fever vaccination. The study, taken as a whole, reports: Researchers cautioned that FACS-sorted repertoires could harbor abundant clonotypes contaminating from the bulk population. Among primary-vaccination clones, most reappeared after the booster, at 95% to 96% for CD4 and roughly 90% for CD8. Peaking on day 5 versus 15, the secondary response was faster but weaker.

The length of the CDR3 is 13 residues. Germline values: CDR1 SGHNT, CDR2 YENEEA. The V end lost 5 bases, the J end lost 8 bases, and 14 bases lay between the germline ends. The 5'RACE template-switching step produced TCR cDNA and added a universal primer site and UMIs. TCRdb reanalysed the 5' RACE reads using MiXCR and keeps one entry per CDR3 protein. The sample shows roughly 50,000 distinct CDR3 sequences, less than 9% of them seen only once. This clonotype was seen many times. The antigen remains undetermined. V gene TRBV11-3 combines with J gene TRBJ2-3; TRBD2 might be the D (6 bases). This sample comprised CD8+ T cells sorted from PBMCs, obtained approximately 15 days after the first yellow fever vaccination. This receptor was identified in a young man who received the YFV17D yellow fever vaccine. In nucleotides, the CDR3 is TGTGCCAGCAGCCCCGGGACTTCGGGTACGCAGTATTTT. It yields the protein CASSPGTSGTQYF.